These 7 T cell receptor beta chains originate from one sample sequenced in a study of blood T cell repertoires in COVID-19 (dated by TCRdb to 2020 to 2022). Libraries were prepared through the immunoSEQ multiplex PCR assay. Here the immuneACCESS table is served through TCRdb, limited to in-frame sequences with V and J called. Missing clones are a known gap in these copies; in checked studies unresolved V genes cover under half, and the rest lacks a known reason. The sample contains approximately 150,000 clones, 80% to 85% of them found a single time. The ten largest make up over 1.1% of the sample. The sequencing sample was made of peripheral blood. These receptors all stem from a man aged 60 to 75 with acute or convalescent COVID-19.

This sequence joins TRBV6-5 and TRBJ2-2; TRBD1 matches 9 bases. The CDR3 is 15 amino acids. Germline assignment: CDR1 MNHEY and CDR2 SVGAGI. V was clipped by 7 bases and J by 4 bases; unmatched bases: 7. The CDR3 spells CASTSTGGRTGELFF. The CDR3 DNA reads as TGTGCCAGCACCTCGACAGGGGGACGCACCGGGGAGCTGTTTTTT.

The CDR3 here is CASSLGPSGYTF. CDR3 DNA sequence: TGTGCCAGTAGTCTGGGGCCAAGTGGCTACACCTTC. This rearrangement joins TRBV19 to TRBJ1-2; a possible D gene is TRBD1 (5 bases). V lost 5 bases and J lost 7, with 11 bases in between. Germline lookup yields CDR1 LNHDA and CDR2 SQIVND (reference sequence). The CDR3 covers 12 residues.

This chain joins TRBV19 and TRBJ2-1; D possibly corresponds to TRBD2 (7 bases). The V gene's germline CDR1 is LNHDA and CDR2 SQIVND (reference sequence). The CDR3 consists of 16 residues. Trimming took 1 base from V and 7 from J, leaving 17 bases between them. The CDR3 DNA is TGTGCCAGTAGTATAGGCCCTGGGGGGGGGCAGAATGAGCAGTTCTTC. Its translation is CASSIGPGGGQNEQFF.

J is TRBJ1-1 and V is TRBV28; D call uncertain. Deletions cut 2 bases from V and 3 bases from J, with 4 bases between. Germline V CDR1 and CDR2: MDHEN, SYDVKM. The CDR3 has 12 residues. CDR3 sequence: CASSLHHTEAFF. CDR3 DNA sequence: TGTGCCAGCAGTTTACATCACACTGAAGCTTTCTTT.

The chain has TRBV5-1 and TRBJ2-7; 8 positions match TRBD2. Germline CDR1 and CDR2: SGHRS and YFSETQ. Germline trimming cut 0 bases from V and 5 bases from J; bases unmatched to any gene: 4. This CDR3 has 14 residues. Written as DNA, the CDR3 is TGCGCCAGCAGCTTGGAGCGGGAGTCGGACGAGCAGTACTTC. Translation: CASSLERESDEQYF.

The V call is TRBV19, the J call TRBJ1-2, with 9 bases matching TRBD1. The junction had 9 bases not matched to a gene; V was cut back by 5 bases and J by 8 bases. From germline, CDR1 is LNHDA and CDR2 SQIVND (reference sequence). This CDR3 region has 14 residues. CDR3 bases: TGTGCCAGTAGTGAGGGACAGGGAGTAGGCGGCTACACCTTC. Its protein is CASSEGQGVGGYTF.

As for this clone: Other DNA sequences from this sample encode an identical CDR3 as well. CDR3 region: CASRDRGYEQYF. In DNA, the CDR3 is TGTGCCAGCCGGGACAGGGGGTACGAGCAGTACTTC. This chain connects TRBV19 to TRBJ2-7; the match to TRBD1 covers 11 bases. The germline V gene encodes CDR1 LNHDA and CDR2 SQIVND (reference sequence). J gave up 4 bases and V 9 bases, and 2 bases lay outside the gene matches. The CDR3 has 12 amino acids.